A single sample gave rise to the 29 T cell receptor beta chains below, sequenced in a study of long-term antiretroviral therapy in people with HIV. Running of the v3.0 immunoSEQ assay took place at survey level. The data were produced by immunoSEQ multiplex PCR, yet TCRdb's version contains in-frame clones alone and is incomplete. Of 35,000 to 55,000 clones in the sample, around 96% were seen once. This specimen consisted of unsorted PBMCs, obtained 3.7 years after starting antiretroviral therapy. The origin of the receptors is a woman aged 45-59 years with HIV.

This chain connects TRBV11-2 to TRBJ1-2; TRBD1 matches 9 bases. The CDR3 length is 15 residues. V trimming: 3 bases; J trimming: 6 bases; junction bases outside the gene matches: 8. CDR1 and CDR2 from the germline V gene are SGHAT and FQNNGV. CDR3: CASSLDRQGVHGYTF. The CDR3 DNA follows: TGTGCCAGCAGCTTGGACCGACAGGGGGTCCATGGCTACACCTTC. Full variable domain (missing parts from reference TRBV11-2 and TRBJ1-2): EAGVAQSPRYKIIEKRQSVAFWCNPISGHATLYWYQQILGQGPKLLIQFQNNGVVDDSQLPKDRFSAERLKGVDSTLKIQPAKLEDSAVYLCASSLDRQGVHGYTFGSGTRLTVV.

In DNA, the CDR3 is TGTGCCAGCTCAGCGTTTCAGGAGGGAGCAGATACGCAGTATTTT. Residues: CASSAFQEGADTQYF. The genes are TRBV18 and TRBJ2-3; TRBD2 is a possible D gene (6 bases). Germline assignment: CDR1 KGHSH and CDR2 LQKENI. CDR3 length equals 15 residues. V shed 5 bases and J shed 4 bases, with 16 bases lying between them. Full variable domain (remainder filled in from reference TRBV18 and TRBJ2-3): NAGVMQNPRHLVRRRGQEARLRCSPMKGHSHVYWYRQLPEEGLKFMVYLQKENIIDESGMPKERFSAEFPKEGPSILRIQQVVRGDSAAYFCASSAFQEGADTQYFGPGTRLTVL.

This chain uses TRBV4-3 with TRBJ1-2, with a weak D call TRBD1 (5 bases). The CDR3 sequence is 17 residues long. In germline, CDR1 is LGHNA, CDR2 YSLEER. The V end was cut by 4 bases, the J end by 5 bases, with 23 bases between. The CDR3 here is CASSPSGTGAVWYGYTF. The CDR3 DNA reads TGCGCCAGCAGCCCATCCGGGACCGGGGCTGTTTGGTATGGCTACACCTTC.

The chain couples TRBV19 to TRBJ2-7; TRBD1 aligns across 8 bases. V trimming: 3 bases; J trimming: 2 bases; junction bases outside the gene matches: 3. Per the germline V gene, CDR1 is LNHDA and CDR2 is SQIVND (reference sequence). The CDR3 is 14 amino acids. CDR3 sequence reads: CASSMGTGTYEQYF. The CDR3 nucleotides read TGTGCCAGTAGTATGGGGACAGGAACCTACGAGCAGTACTTC.

The rearrangement joins TRBV13 to TRBJ2-5; 8 nucleotides align to TRBD1. J gave up 6 bases and V 0 bases, and 3 bases lay outside the gene matches. In germline, CDR1 is PRHDT, CDR2 FYEKMQ (reference sequence). The CDR3 is 14 amino acids. For the CDR3, the DNA is TGTGCCAGCAGCTTAGGGACAGGGGCACAGACCCAGTACTTC. Translation: CASSLGTGAQTQYF.

This chain uses TRBV7-9 with TRBJ2-1; 11 nucleotides align to TRBD2. Losses at the gene ends were 1 base for V and 5 bases for J; bases not matched to a gene: 4. Germline V CDR1 and CDR2: SEHNR, FQNEAQ (reference sequence). This CDR3 is 16 amino acids long. As DNA, the CDR3 is TGTGCCAGCAGCTTAGAGGGACTAGCGGTCAACAATGAGCAGTTCTTC. The encoded protein is CASSLEGLAVNNEQFF.

This clone was seen just once. This chain links TRBV30 with TRBJ2-3, with TRBD1 matching 9 bases. Germline values: CDR1 GTSNPN, CDR2 SVGIG (reference sequence). The length of the CDR3 is 14 residues. After removal of 5 bases from V and 0 bases from J, the junction contained 3 bases not matched to a gene. Here the CDR3 reads CAWDRGGSTDTQYF. The CDR3 nucleotides are TGTGCCTGGGACAGGGGGGGCAGCACAGATACGCAGTATTTT.

V gene TRBV9 combines with J gene TRBJ2-7; 8 bases fit TRBD1. The CDR3 loop spans 16 amino acids. The germline V gene encodes CDR1 SGDLS and CDR2 YYNGEE. J lost 1 base, V lost 4 bases, and 10 bases had no gene match. The CDR3 region is CASSPPSGQASYEQYF. CDR3 coding DNA: TGTGCCAGCAGCCCGCCCTCGGGACAGGCATCCTACGAGCAGTACTTC.

In DNA form, the CDR3 reads TGTGCCAGCAGCTTGGGGCTAGCGGGGGGATACAATGAGCAGTTCTTC. This translates into CASSLGLAGGYNEQFF. The genes are TRBV5-4 and TRBJ2-1, with TRBD2 matching 11 bases. CDR3 length equals 16 residues. With V trimmed by 0 bases and J by 4 bases, 3 bases remained unmatched. The germline V gene has CDR1 SGHNT and CDR2 YYREEE (reference sequence).

The chain employs TRBV2 and TRBJ1-5; D is unresolved. V was trimmed by 3 bases and J by 2 bases, leaving 11 bases between them. This CDR3 contains 15 residues. Germline values: CDR1 SNHLY, CDR2 FYNNEI. DNA of the CDR3: TGTGCCAGCAGTGATTCGCTGCCGGGCAATCAGCCCCAGCATTTT. As protein: CASSDSLPGNQPQHF. The whole variable domain, filled in from reference TRBV2 and TRBJ1-5, reads EPEVTQTPSHQVTQMGQEVILRCVPISNHLYFYWYRQILGQKVEFLVSFYNNEISEKSEIFDDQFSVERPDGSNFTLKIRSTKLEDSAMYFCASSDSLPGNQPQHFGDGTRLSIL.

The chain recombines TRBV27 with TRBJ1-6; tentatively, D is TRBD1 (5 bases). Trimming shortened V by 3 bases and J by 6 bases, and 18 bases separated the two germline ends. Germline CDR1 is MNHEY and CDR2 is SMNVEV (reference sequence). The length of the CDR3 is 17 residues. CDR3 nucleotide sequence: TGTGCCAGCAGTTTCCTGACGGGGGACTGGGGTAATTCACCCCTCCACTTT. This encodes CASSFLTGDWGNSPLHF.

The V gene is TRBV5-1, the J gene TRBJ2-2, with D unresolved. Deletions cut 0 bases from V and 6 bases from J, with 6 bases between. The CDR3 contains 13 residues. Germline V gene sequence: CDR1 SGHRS, CDR2 YFSETQ. CDR3 DNA: TGCGCCAGCAGCTTGGACGGCTCCGGGGAGCTGTTTTTT. As protein: CASSLDGSGELFF. Full variable domain (rest looked up from reference TRBV5-1 and TRBJ2-2): KAGVTQTPRYLIKTRGQQVTLSCSPISGHRSVSWYQQTPGQGLQFLFEYFSETQRNKGNFPGRFSGRQFSNSRSEMNVSTLELGDSALYLCASSLDGSGELFFGEGSRLTVL.

V usage is TRBV6-1 and J usage is TRBJ2-5; D not certain. CDR3 length: 15 amino acids. V was pared by 3 bases and J by 2 bases, with 13 bases between. The germline V gene encodes CDR1 MNHNS and CDR2 SASEGT. CDR3 bases: TGTGCCAGCAGTGAGCTAGGCGGTCTACAAGAGACCCAGTACTTC. It is translated as CASSELGGLQETQYF.

The table lists this clone with a count of one. The genes are TRBV4-2 and TRBJ1-2; TRBD1 might be the D (5 bases). This CDR3 is built from 13 residues. V lost 2 bases and J lost 6, with 10 bases in between. Germline loops: CDR1 LGHNA, CDR2 YNFKEQ. The CDR3 DNA sequence: TGTGCCAGCAGCCAATTGGGGGGGGATGGCTACACCTTC. It codes for CASSQLGGDGYTF.

V is TRBV6-5 and J is TRBJ1-5; the D gene is possibly TRBD1 (5 bases). CDR1 and CDR2 from the germline V gene are MNHEY and SVGAGI. The V and J ends lost 0 bases and 5 bases respectively, with 8 bases between them. The CDR3 runs 14 residues. Here the CDR3 DNA reads TGTGCCAGCAGTTACTCGCCGGGGGATCAGCCCCAGCATTTT. It specifies CASSYSPGDQPQHF.

The gene calls are TRBV5-5 and TRBJ1-2, with a possible D match to TRBD1 (6 bases). The CDR3 spans 14 residues. The V gene lost 4 bases and the J gene lost 6 bases, with 16 bases spanning the gap. Germline-derived CDR1 and CDR2 are SGHKS and YYEKEE (reference sequence). The CDR3 nucleotides are TGTGCCAGCAGCAGACCGGGACAAGGAAATGGCTACACCTTC. Translation gives CASSRPGQGNGYTF. Full variable domain (rest looked up from reference TRBV5-5 and TRBJ1-2): DAGVTQSPTHLIKTRGQQVTLRCSPISGHKSVSWYQQVLGQGPQFIFQYYEKEERGRGNFPDRFSARQFPNYSSELNVNALLLGDSALYLCASSRPGQGNGYTFGSGTRLTVV.

This clone showed up just once. This chain connects TRBV19 to TRBJ1-1; D may be TRBD1 (6 bases). Germline CDR1 reads LNHDA; CDR2 reads SQIVND (reference sequence). Trimming shortened V by 6 bases and J by 5 bases, and 16 bases separated the two germline ends. This CDR3 is 14 amino acids long. The chain's CDR3 is CASRWTPQGTEAFF. In DNA form, the CDR3 reads TGTGCCAGTAGGTGGACGCCTCAGGGGACTGAAGCTTTCTTT.

V gene TRBV6-5 combines with J gene TRBJ2-7; D is possibly TRBD1 (6 bases). CDR3 size: 14 residues. Trimming took 0 bases from V and 6 from J, leaving 12 bases between them. The germline V gene has CDR1 MNHEY and CDR2 SVGAGI. The CDR3 is CASSYSRQVPEQYF. The DNA of the CDR3 is TGTGCCAGCAGTTACTCCCGACAGGTTCCCGAGCAGTACTTC.

The rearrangement joins TRBV5-4 to TRBJ2-7; TRBD2 aligns across 8 bases. The V gene end was trimmed by 0 bases and the J gene end by 1 base; junction bases not matched to a gene: 3. Germline CDR1 and CDR2: SGHNT and YYREEE (reference sequence). The CDR3 spans 15 residues. The CDR3 loop is CASSLAVAGSYEQYF. The CDR3 region has the DNA TGTGCCAGCAGCTTGGCCGTAGCGGGGTCCTACGAGCAGTACTTC.

The chain employs TRBV4-2 and TRBJ1-6; D perhaps matches TRBD1 (6 bases). Trimming cost V 0 bases and J 10 bases, with 19 bases left between them. This CDR3 region has 17 residues. Germline assignment: CDR1 LGHNA and CDR2 YNFKEQ. In DNA, the CDR3 is TGTGCCAGCAGCCAAGAAGTATGGGGGGCTGTCGGATCACCCCTCCACTTT. Translating it yields CASSQEVWGAVGSPLHF.

The chain has TRBV7-8 and TRBJ2-1; a possible D gene is TRBD2 (6 bases). This CDR3 region has 16 residues. The V and J ends lost 1 base and 7 bases respectively, with 17 bases between them. The V gene's germline CDR1 is SGHVS and CDR2 FQNEAQ. The CDR3 nucleotides are TGTGCCAGCAGCTTAGGCTTGAGACTAGGGGAGAATGAGCAGTTCTTC. It encodes CASSLGLRLGENEQFF.

This chain uses TRBV19 with TRBJ1-1; possibly TRBD1 for D (6 bases). V shed 5 bases and J shed 0 bases, with 16 bases lying between them. Germline V gene sequence: CDR1 LNHDA, CDR2 SQIVND (reference sequence). This CDR3 is 16 amino acids long. The CDR3 nucleotides read TGTGCCAGTAGTGCTTCGACAGGAGCCGTGAACACTGAAGCTTTCTTT. It codes for CASSASTGAVNTEAFF.

This clone is a singleton in its sample. The rearrangement links TRBV19 to TRBJ1-1; tentative D call: TRBD1 (6 bases). Deletions cut 1 base from V and 7 bases from J, with 10 bases between. CDR3 size: 13 residues. Germline values: CDR1 LNHDA, CDR2 SQIVND (reference sequence). The CDR3 here is CASSIVPGHEAFF. CDR3 coding DNA: TGTGCCAGTAGTATAGTGCCGGGACATGAAGCTTTCTTT.

The chain combines TRBV4-1 with TRBJ1-2; maybe TRBD1 (6 bases). There are 16 residues in the CDR3. Germline-derived CDR1 and CDR2 are MGHRA and YSYEKL. The ends were cut back, 1 base at V and 8 bases at J, with 20 bases in the middle. Here the CDR3 reads CASSQAPVGGTPGYTF. DNA for the CDR3: TGCGCCAGCAGCCAAGCACCGGTAGGGGGTACCCCGGGCTACACCTTC.

The chain couples TRBV30 to TRBJ2-5, with 8 bases lining up with TRBD2. CDR3 length: 14 residues. CDR1 and CDR2 from the germline V gene are GTSNPN and SVGIG (reference sequence). J lost 1 base, V lost 4 bases, and 5 bases had no gene match. The DNA for the CDR3 is TGTGCCTGGACGGCGGGGGGTCCCCAAGAGACCCAGTACTTC. This translates into CAWTAGGPQETQYF.

This clone was seen a single time. The chain couples TRBV6-1 to TRBJ2-7; TRBD1 might be the D (5 bases). The V end lost 0 bases, the J end lost 5 bases, and 20 bases lay between the germline ends. The V gene's germline CDR1 is MNHNS and CDR2 SASEGT. This CDR3 has 17 amino acids. CDR3 loop: CASSEASFAGAWHEQYF. The CDR3 DNA reads TGTGCCAGCAGTGAAGCATCTTTCGCTGGGGCGTGGCACGAGCAGTACTTC.

This clone was seen only once. The chain uses TRBV7-3 and TRBJ2-1, with TRBD2 identical over 8 bases. J was trimmed by 8 bases and V by 3 bases; bases with no gene match: 9. This CDR3 comprises 15 residues. The germline V gene has CDR1 SGHTA and CDR2 FQGTGA. The CDR3 bases are TGTGCCAGCAGCTTGCGGGTAGCGGGGTTGGATGAGCAGTTCTTC. Translated: CASSLRVAGLDEQFF.

The chain links TRBV10-2 to TRBJ1-6; D is unclear. Trimming removed 0 bases from V and 7 bases from J, with 19 bases in between. CDR3 length: 18 residues. Germline CDR1 is WSHSY and CDR2 is SAAADI. DNA for the CDR3: TGCGCCAGCAGTGAGTCGACGCAGAGGAGCCAGCGAAATTCACCCCTCCACTTT. Its protein product is CASSESTQRSQRNSPLHF.

The rearrangement uses TRBV4-2 and TRBJ2-1; no definite D call. The CDR3 length is 14 residues. The V and J ends lost 1 base and 5 bases respectively, with 9 bases between them. Germline assignment: CDR1 LGHNA and CDR2 YNFKEQ. CDR3 coding DNA: TGTGCCAGCAGCCAAGTGAGGTACCACAATGAGCAGTTCTTC. Its protein is CASSQVRYHNEQFF.